This T cell receptor beta chain was recorded in a study of blood T cell repertoires in COVID-19. At the level of the study: Samples of COVID-19 (acute and convalescent) were obtained from the United States, Italy and Spain.

The length of the CDR3 is 13 residues. Germline CDR1 SNHLY, CDR2 FYNNEI. Trimming cost V 3 bases and J 7 bases, with 9 bases left between them. In the source study's methods: Cell counts per sample came from amplifying reference gene primers. Assay used: immunoSEQ multiplex PCR; TCRdb lists only in-frame clones, some missing. The DNA was the basis for D and trimming; V, J and clone size are from that table. Of 53,000 or so clones listed, roughly 90% are singletons. Sequencing was carried out using peripheral blood. The sequence was collected from a man older than 75 with acute or convalescent COVID-19. The genes are TRBV2 and TRBJ1-4; perhaps TRBD1 as D (5 bases). The CDR3 DNA reads as TGTGCCAGCAGTGACAGGGTGAGTGAAAAACTGTTTTTT. This gives the protein CASSDRVSEKLFF.